The clone carrying this T cell receptor (beta chain) came up a few times. This entry belongs to a study of blood T cell repertoires in COVID-19. Across the whole study: PBMCs, B-cell-depleted T cells, or T cells provided the cDNA or gDNA that made up the material.

Participants, about 18 to 90 years old, spanned 25 or so US areas. Cohorts were assigned according to the clinical history that participants reported. Produced via immunoSEQ multiplex PCR; TCRdb's table is partial and in-frame only. The sample yields 180,000 or so clones, over 75% seen once. The CDR3 has 13 amino acids. The ends were cut back, 5 bases at V and 7 bases at J, with 9 bases in the middle. Per germline, CDR1 MNHEY and CDR2 SMNVEV (reference sequence). This chain links TRBV27 with TRBJ1-6, with D perhaps TRBD1 (5 bases). This TCR was recovered from a human donor with acute COVID-19. The donor label of this sample is uncertain. Material for sequencing was PBMCs or T cells enriched from blood (not recorded which). The CDR3 DNA is TGTGCCAGCAGTGGCAGGGTAAATTCACCCCTCCACTTT. This sequence encodes CASSGRVNSPLHF.